Here is one TCR beta chain with its context. The antigen remains undetermined. This specimen comes from a study of T cells expressing NK-cell markers. In the study overall: The study drew TCR beta repertoires from sorted CD3+CD56+NKG2C+, CD3+CD56+NKG2C- and CD3+CD56-NKG2C+ T cells.

TCRdb re-called the 5' RACE reads and shows each CDR3 protein once, DNA omitted. This table lists roughly 450,000 distinct CDR3 sequences. Germline CDR1 reads SGHAT; CDR2 reads FQNNGV. There are 12 residues in the CDR3. Study findings and constraints: One observes that, in a handful of donors, these clonotypes were also the leading ones within the CD3+CD56-NKG2C+ fraction.

The TCR sequence derives from a woman aged 50 to 60 in good health. The gene calls are TRBV11-2 and TRBJ2-1; TCRdb picks TRBD2, but there is no DNA to check that call. Sequencing was done on a sample of blood T cells: a sorted CD56 or NKG2C T cell subset, CD4+ or CD8+ T cells, or bulk PBMC T cells (not recorded which). The CDR3 loop reads CASSLDVGTKFF.